Presented here are 27 T cell receptor beta chains from one specimen sequenced in a study of T cells after yellow fever vaccination. TCRdb re-called the 5' RACE reads with MiXCR, one entry per CDR3 protein. The sample yields 100,000 to 150,000 distinct CDR3 sequences, around 9.8% seen once. This material consisted of CD8+ T cells sorted from PBMCs, taken on the day of the yellow fever booster vaccination. All receptors derive from a young man who received the YFV17D yellow fever vaccine.

The V and J genes are TRBV4-1 and TRBJ1-2; D gene uncertain. CDR3 length: 15 amino acids. Germline V gene sequence: CDR1 MGHRA, CDR2 YSYEKL. Trimming pared 4 bases from V and 0 bases from J, leaving 12 bases between. The CDR3 bases are TGCGCCAGCAGCCTACACATGAAAGCTAACTATGGCTACACCTTC. Amino acids: CASSLHMKANYGYTF.

V usage is TRBV7-9 and J usage is TRBJ2-7; no clear D gene. Germline-derived CDR1 and CDR2 are SEHNR and FQNEAQ (reference sequence). This CDR3 contains 13 residues. Trimming took 3 bases from V and 2 from J, leaving 8 bases between them. The CDR3 spells CASSFLGPYEQYF. In nucleotides, the CDR3 is TGTGCCAGCAGCTTCCTCGGTCCCTACGAGCAGTACTTC.

This chain joins TRBV5-6 and TRBJ2-2; 8 positions match TRBD1. The CDR3 covers 16 residues. V trimming: 2 bases; J trimming: 5 bases; junction bases outside the gene matches: 8. CDR1 is SGHDT and CDR2 is YYEEEE in the germline V gene. CDR3 DNA: TGTGCCAGCAGCTTAGCTAGGGACAGGATTACCGGGGAGCTGTTTTTT. Encoded protein: CASSLARDRITGELFF. The whole variable domain, filled in from reference TRBV5-6 and TRBJ2-2, reads DAGVTQSPTHLIKTRGQQVTLRCSPKSGHDTVSWYQQALGQGPQFIFQYYEEEERQRGNFPDRFSGHQFPNYSSELNVNALLLGDSALYLCASSLARDRITGELFFGEGSRLTVL.

The sample holds a few counts of this clonotype. The V and J genes are TRBV7-9 and TRBJ1-5; a possible D gene is TRBD1 (5 bases). Germline V gene data show CDR1 as SEHNR and CDR2 as FQNEAQ (reference sequence). Deletions cut 5 bases from V and 7 bases from J, with 15 bases between. CDR3 length equals 14 residues. CDR3 region: CASSPGGLGQPQHF. Written as DNA, the CDR3 is TGTGCCAGCAGCCCGGGGGGTCTGGGGCAGCCCCAGCATTTT.

The sample holds a few counts of this clonotype. This chain connects TRBV5-6 to TRBJ1-1; D is uncertain. CDR1 is SGHDT and CDR2 is YYEEEE in the germline V gene. Trimming left V 7 bases short and J 4 bases short, with 11 bases between. The CDR3 is 12 residues long. CDR3 amino acids: CASLGEGTEAFF. In DNA form, the CDR3 reads TGTGCCAGCCTCGGGGAAGGCACTGAAGCTTTCTTT.

This clonotype has only a few counts. This chain uses TRBV6-2 or TRBV6-3 with TRBJ2-7; D is possibly TRBD1 (6 bases). The germline V gene has CDR1 MNHEY and CDR2 SVGEGT. The ends were cut back, 2 bases at V and 2 bases at J, with 10 bases in the middle. There are 14 residues in the CDR3. CDR3 bases: TGTGCCAGCAGTTACGGAGACAGGCCCTACGAGCAGTACGTC. It specifies CASSYGDRPYEQYV.

The rearrangement uses TRBV4-1 and TRBJ1-2, with no clear D. Germline loops: CDR1 MGHRA, CDR2 YSYEKL. The V gene lost 5 bases and the J gene lost 7 bases, with 20 bases spanning the gap. The CDR3 extends over 15 amino acids. CDR3 bases: TGCGCCAGCAGCACAGAACCGGGCCCAGGATTTGGCTACACCTTC. Translation: CASSTEPGPGFGYTF.

The rearrangement joins TRBV19 to TRBJ2-7; D is ambiguous. CDR1 LNHDA and CDR2 SQIVND come from the germline V gene (reference sequence). CDR3 length equals 12 residues. With 4 bases removed from V and 3 bases from J, the gap between germline ends came to 7 bases. The CDR3 is CASSSGNYEQYF. The CDR3 nucleotides read TGTGCCAGTAGTAGCGGAAACTACGAGCAGTACTTC.

The rearrangement joins TRBV5-1 to TRBJ2-1; perhaps TRBD2 as D (6 bases). V was shortened by 0 bases and J by 0 bases, with 10 bases between the two germline ends. CDR1 SGHRS and CDR2 YFSETQ come from the germline V gene. The CDR3 spans 16 residues. The DNA of the CDR3 is TGCGCCAGCAGCTTGGCATTCGGGAGCTCCTACAATGAGCAGTTCTTC. It codes for CASSLAFGSSYNEQFF.

This clonotype was counted many times. The chain couples TRBV13 to TRBJ2-7; D is unresolved. The CDR3 spans 14 residues. The V and J ends lost 0 bases and 5 bases respectively, with 11 bases between them. Germline V gene lookup returns CDR1 PRHDT and CDR2 FYEKMQ (reference sequence). The CDR3, as DNA: TGTGCCAGCAGCTTAGGGTACCGGTCTGACGAGCAGTACGTC. This codes for CASSLGYRSDEQYV.

The chain is built from TRBV20-1 and TRBJ2-7; 7 bases match TRBD1. The V and J ends lost 5 bases and 2 bases, in that order; junction bases with no gene match: 9. Germline CDR1 reads DFQATT; CDR2 reads SNEGSKA (reference sequence). This CDR3 comprises 14 residues. The CDR3 nucleotides read TGCAGTGCTGGAGGAAGACAGGGACCCTACGAGCAGTACGTC. It specifies CSAGGRQGPYEQYV.

This clonotype was counted at least ten times. This rearrangement joins TRBV6-5 to TRBJ2-1; 10 bases line up with TRBD2. V lost 4 bases, J lost 2 bases, and 2 bases stayed unmatched. The CDR3 runs 15 residues. Per the germline V gene, CDR1 is MNHEY and CDR2 is SVGAGI. The CDR3 nucleotides read TGTGCCAGCAGTTTAAGCGGGGGGGCCTACAATGAGCAGTTCTTC. This codes for CASSLSGGAYNEQFF.

This clonotype came up a few times. CDR3 nucleotides: TGCGCCAGCAGCCAAGATCACTTCGGCTCGGGTGAGCAGTACTTC. Translation gives CASSQDHFGSGEQYF. The chain has TRBV4-3 and TRBJ2-7; D is undetermined. Germline-derived CDR1 and CDR2 are LGHNA and YSLEER. The CDR3 is 15 residues long. V dropped 0 bases and J dropped 7 bases, with 16 bases sitting between them.

The table lists this clonotype with many counts. J is TRBJ2-2 and V is TRBV5-1; weak D call: TRBD1 (6 bases). The CDR3 loop spans 17 amino acids. Looked up from germline, CDR1 is SGHRS and CDR2 is YFSETQ. V was cut by 0 bases and J by 2 bases, with 14 bases left in between. In DNA, the CDR3 is TGCGCCAGCAGCTTGGCCAGAGGCAGGGGCAACACCGGGGAGCTGTTTTTT. It encodes CASSLARGRGNTGELFF.

V gene TRBV7-2 combines with J gene TRBJ2-2; D assignment may be TRBD1 or TRBD2 (5 bases each). Germline V lookup: CDR1 SGHTA, CDR2 FQGNSA. V lost 5 bases and J 6 bases, leaving 13 bases between the germline ends. The CDR3 extends over 14 amino acids. The CDR3 sequence: CASSPRLGPGELFF. For the CDR3, the DNA is TGTGCCAGCAGCCCAAGGTTGGGACCCGGGGAGCTGTTTTTT.

There are many counts of this clonotype. The DNA is omitted, as the CDR3 cannot be located on it reliably, and the CDR3 follows TCRdb's listing. V is TRBV21-1 and J is TRBJ2-2; TRBD1 is the table's D call, not checked against the DNA. TRBV21-1 is annotated as a pseudogene. The CDR3 is 17 residues long, counting both termini. The CDR3 loop is CASSKWGRGASTGELFF.

This clonotype was seen only a few times. This chain's CDR3 is CASSYLGPSSGANVLTF. The CDR3 nucleotides read TGTGCCAGCAGTTACCTAGGACCCAGCTCTGGGGCCAACGTCCTGACTTTC. The chain uses TRBV6-5 and TRBJ2-6; D is ambiguous. CDR1 is MNHEY, CDR2 SVGAGI, per germline. The V end was cut by 2 bases, the J end by 0 bases, with 11 bases between. The CDR3 sequence is 17 residues long.

This sequence joins TRBV12-3 or TRBV12-4 and TRBJ1-2, with TRBD1 as a possible D gene (5 bases). The length of the CDR3 is 13 residues. The ends were cut back, 3 bases at V and 3 bases at J, with 8 bases in the middle. The CDR3, as DNA: TGTGCCAGCAGTTTCAGGGCCGACTATGGCTACACCTTC. Encoded protein: CASSFRADYGYTF.

In this sample, this clonotype turned up a few times. This rearrangement joins TRBV4-3 to TRBJ2-2, with TRBD1 matching over 11 bases. The CDR3 contains 18 residues. V was pared by 0 bases and J by 5 bases, with 8 bases of the junction left unmatched. CDR1 LGHNA and CDR2 YSLEER come from the germline V gene. The DNA for the CDR3 is TGCGCCAGCAGCCAAGAAGCGGGTGGACAGGGGGCGACCGGGGAGCTGTTTTTT. This sequence encodes CASSQEAGGQGATGELFF.

The chain has TRBV24-1 and TRBJ2-1, with D tentatively TRBD1 (6 bases). This CDR3 is built from 14 residues. The germline V gene encodes CDR1 KGHDR and CDR2 SFDVKD. V lost 4 bases and J lost 7, with 13 bases in between. The CDR3 region is CATSEGTRSNEQFF. The CDR3 DNA reads as TGTGCCACCAGTGAGGGGACAAGATCTAATGAGCAGTTCTTC.

V is TRBV30 and J is TRBJ1-1; no clear D. The CDR3 consists of 17 residues. Germline loops: CDR1 GTSNPN, CDR2 SVGIG (reference sequence). Deletions cut 3 bases from V and 0 bases from J, with 20 bases between. CDR3 protein: CAWSLGGVIGLNTEAFF. The CDR3, as DNA: TGTGCCTGGAGCTTAGGTGGGGTGATAGGGCTGAACACTGAAGCTTTCTTT. The variable domain in full, completed from reference TRBV30 and TRBJ1-1, reads SQTIHQWPATLVQPVGSPLSLECTVEGTSNPNLYWYRQAAGRGLQLLFYSVGIGQISSEVPQNLSASRPQDRQFILSSKKLLLSDSGFYLCAWSLGGVIGLNTEAFFGQGTRLTVV.

This clonotype was seen only a few times. The germline gene is not matched at one end of the junction; a read error may be the cause. The chain links TRBV4-3 to TRBJ2-3; D unclear. Per germline, CDR1 LGHNA and CDR2 YSLEER. This CDR3 region has 15 residues. The CDR3 bases are TGCGCCACCAGCCAAACACCGAGAGCCACAGATACGCAGTATTTT. It yields the protein CATSQTPRATDTQYF.

This rearrangement joins TRBV25-1 to TRBJ2-1; D is uncertain. CDR3 length equals 17 residues. V was shortened by 1 base and J by 0 bases, with 13 bases between the two germline ends. Germline V CDR1 and CDR2: MGHDK, SYGVNS. The CDR3 spells CASSELSPSDSYNEQFF. The CDR3 coding sequence is TGTGCCAGCAGTGAATTAAGCCCTTCCGACTCCTACAATGAGCAGTTCTTC.

This clonotype came up many times. The chain combines TRBV7-9 with TRBJ2-3; D is uncertain. Trimming took off 4 bases at V and 6 bases at J, with 8 bases between the two ends. The germline gives CDR1 SEHNR, CDR2 FQNEAQ (reference sequence). CDR3 length equals 12 residues. In nucleotides, the CDR3 is TGTGCCAGCAGCTCGTTTTTGGATACGCAGTATTTT. The encoded protein is CASSSFLDTQYF.

This clonotype has more than one count but fewer than ten. The CDR3 loop reads CSVEDAGSETGELFF. CDR3 sequence (DNA): TGCAGCGTTGAAGATGCGGGATCGGAAACCGGGGAGCTGTTTTTT. The chain employs TRBV29-1 and TRBJ2-2; D may be TRBD2 (6 bases). V was shortened by 0 bases and J by 5 bases, with 13 bases between the two germline ends. The CDR3 has 15 amino acids. Per the germline V gene, CDR1 is SQVTM and CDR2 is ANQGSEA.

The chain links TRBV4-1 to TRBJ2-5, with D uncertain. This CDR3 has 14 residues. CDR1 is MGHRA, CDR2 YSYEKL, per germline. Trimming pared 0 bases from V and 3 bases from J, leaving 8 bases between. The DNA for the CDR3 is TGCGCCAGCAGCCAAGATGGCAGCGAAGAGACCCAGTACTTC. Encoded protein: CASSQDGSEETQYF.

This chain links TRBV2 with TRBJ2-2; the match to TRBD1 covers 7 bases. V shed 7 bases, J shed 0 bases, and the junction held 5 bases outside the gene matches. The CDR3 is 15 residues long. CDR1 SNHLY and CDR2 FYNNEI come from the germline V gene. In DNA, the CDR3 is TGTGCCAGCAATAACAGGGGACCGAACACCGGGGAGCTGTTTTTT. Protein sequence: CASNNRGPNTGELFF.